This T cell receptor (beta chain) is from a study of OX40 agonist ivuxolimab in advanced cancers. Turning to the study itself: As their treatment, patients were administered ivuxolimab, an agonistic anti-OX40 (CD134) antibody. People who had prior anti-PD-1, anti-PD-L1 or anti-CTLA-4 therapy could take part, and under 45% had some.

The data were produced by immunoSEQ multiplex PCR, yet TCRdb's version contains in-frame clones alone and is incomplete. Here the sample spans fewer than 55,000 clones, about 86% being singletons. Findings and caveats of the study: Certain nonresponding patients likewise had low normalized T-cell clonal expansion.

With V trimmed by 6 bases and J by 0 bases, 3 bases remained unmatched. CDR1 is MNHNY and CDR2 is SVGAGI in the germline V gene (reference sequence). The CDR3 totals 14 residues. On this clone: As yet, its antigen is unknown.

This TCR derives from an adult with an advanced solid tumor such as melanoma, head and neck, liver or kidney cancer. The sample consisted of CD4+ or CD8+ T cells sorted from blood, taken in a trial of the OX40 agonist ivuxolimab. The V gene is TRBV6-6, the J gene TRBJ2-7, with 9 bases fitting TRBD2. The CDR3 DNA is TGTGCCAGCAGGCCTAGCGGGAACTCCTACGAGCAGTACTTC. Encoded protein: CASRPSGNSYEQYF.